This T cell receptor (beta chain) is from a study of blood T cell repertoires in COVID-19. Across the whole study: COVID-19 samples from acute and convalescent phases originated in the United States, Italy and Spain. From T cells, B-cell-depleted T cells, or PBMCs came the material, which was cDNA or gDNA.

Trimming removed 1 base from V and 0 bases from J, with 10 bases in between. Germline V lookup: CDR1 MGHDK, CDR2 SYGVNS. This CDR3 spans 16 amino acids. Produced via immunoSEQ multiplex PCR; TCRdb's table is partial and in-frame only. The sample lists 210,000 or so clones; approximately 90% were seen once. The chain is built from TRBV25-1 and TRBJ2-4; maybe TRBD2 (5 bases). The receptor's source is a woman aged 40 to 50 with acute or convalescent COVID-19. Material: peripheral blood. The CDR3 sequence: CASSEWGVIAKNIQYF. CDR3 DNA: TGTGCCAGCAGTGAATGGGGAGTTATAGCCAAAAACATTCAGTACTTC.